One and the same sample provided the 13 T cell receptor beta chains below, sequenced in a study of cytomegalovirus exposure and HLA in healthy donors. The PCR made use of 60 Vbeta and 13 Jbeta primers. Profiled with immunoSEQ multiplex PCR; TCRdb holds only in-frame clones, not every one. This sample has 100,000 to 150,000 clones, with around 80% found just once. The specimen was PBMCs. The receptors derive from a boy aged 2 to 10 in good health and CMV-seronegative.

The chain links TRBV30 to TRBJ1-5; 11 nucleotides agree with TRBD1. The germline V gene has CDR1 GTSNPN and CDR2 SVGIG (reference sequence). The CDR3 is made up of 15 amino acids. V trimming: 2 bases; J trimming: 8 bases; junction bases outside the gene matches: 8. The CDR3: CAWSNLGQGGEPQHF. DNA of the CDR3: TGTGCCTGGAGTAACCTGGGACAGGGGGGAGAGCCCCAGCATTTT.

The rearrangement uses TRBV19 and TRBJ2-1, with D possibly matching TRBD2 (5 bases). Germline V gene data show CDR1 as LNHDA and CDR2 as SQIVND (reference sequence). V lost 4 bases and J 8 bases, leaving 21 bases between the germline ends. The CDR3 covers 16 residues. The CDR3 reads CASSSPQIRELHEQFF. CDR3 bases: TGTGCCAGTAGTAGCCCTCAGATAAGGGAGTTGCATGAGCAGTTCTTC.

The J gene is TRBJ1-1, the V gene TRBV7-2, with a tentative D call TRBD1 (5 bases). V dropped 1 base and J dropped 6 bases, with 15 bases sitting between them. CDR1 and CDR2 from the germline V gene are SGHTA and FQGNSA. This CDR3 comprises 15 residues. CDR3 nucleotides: TGTGCCAGCAGCTTAGGGCGGGGGGTTGGCTCTGAAGCTTTCTTT. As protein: CASSLGRGVGSEAFF.

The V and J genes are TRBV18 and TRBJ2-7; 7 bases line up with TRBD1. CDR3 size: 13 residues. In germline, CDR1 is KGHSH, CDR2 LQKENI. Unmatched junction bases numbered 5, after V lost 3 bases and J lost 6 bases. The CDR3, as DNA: TGTGCCAGCTCACCGAGACAGGGCCGCGAGCAGTACTTC. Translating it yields CASSPRQGREQYF.

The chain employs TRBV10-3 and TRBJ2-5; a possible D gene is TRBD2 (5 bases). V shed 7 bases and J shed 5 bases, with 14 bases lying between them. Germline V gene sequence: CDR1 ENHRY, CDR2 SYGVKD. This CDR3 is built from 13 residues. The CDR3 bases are TGTGCCATCAAGTACACGGGCGGGGAGACCCAGTACTTC. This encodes CAIKYTGGETQYF.

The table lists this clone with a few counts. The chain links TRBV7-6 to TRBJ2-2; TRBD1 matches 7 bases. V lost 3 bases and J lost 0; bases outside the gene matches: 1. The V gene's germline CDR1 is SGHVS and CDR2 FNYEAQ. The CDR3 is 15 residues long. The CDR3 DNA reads TGTGCCAGCAGCTTGGACAGGTCGAACACCGGGGAGCTGTTTTTT. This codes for CASSLDRSNTGELFF. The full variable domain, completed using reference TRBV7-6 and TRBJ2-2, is GAGVSQSPRYKVTKRGQDVALRCDPISGHVSLYWYRQALGQGPEFLTYFNYEAQQDKSGLPNDRFSAERPEGSISTLTIQRTEQRDSAMYRCASSLDRSNTGELFFGEGSRLTVL.

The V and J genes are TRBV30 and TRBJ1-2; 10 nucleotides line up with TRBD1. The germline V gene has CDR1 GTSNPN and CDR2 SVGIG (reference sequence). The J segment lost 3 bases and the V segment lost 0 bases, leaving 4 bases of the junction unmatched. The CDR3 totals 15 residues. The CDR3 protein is CAWSVRQGAHYGYTF. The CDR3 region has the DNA TGTGCCTGGAGTGTACGACAGGGGGCCCACTATGGCTACACCTTC.

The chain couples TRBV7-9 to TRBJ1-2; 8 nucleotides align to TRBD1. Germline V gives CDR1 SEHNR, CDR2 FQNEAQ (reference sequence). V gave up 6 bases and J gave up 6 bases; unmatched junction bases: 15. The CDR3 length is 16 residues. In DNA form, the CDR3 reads TGTGCCAGCAGGACGACAATAGGACAGGGCATTCATGGCTACACCTTC. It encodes CASRTTIGQGIHGYTF.

The CDR3 loop reads CASSIDALSLEKLFF. CDR3 nucleotide sequence: TGTGCCAGTAGTATAGACGCACTCTCCCTTGAAAAACTGTTTTTT. This chain joins TRBV19 and TRBJ1-4, with D unresolved. This CDR3 is built from 15 residues. From germline, CDR1 is LNHDA and CDR2 SQIVND (reference sequence). V dropped 0 bases and J dropped 7 bases, with 12 bases sitting between them. The full variable domain, its missing parts supplied by reference TRBV19 and TRBJ1-4, is DGGITQSPKYLFRKEGQNVTLSCEQNLNHDAMYWYRQDPGQGLRLIYYSQIVNDFQKGDIAEGYSVSREKKESFPLTVTSAQKNPTAFYLCASSIDALSLEKLFFGSGTQLSVL.

Written as DNA, the CDR3 is TGTGCCAGCAGTTTACTGGGGAAGGGGGCCAGTTCACCCCTCCACTTT. It yields the protein CASSLLGKGASSPLHF. The chain is built from TRBV27 and TRBJ1-6; 7 bases align to TRBD1. This CDR3 region has 16 residues. Germline assignment: CDR1 MNHEY and CDR2 SMNVEV (reference sequence). The ends lost 2 bases at V and 9 bases at J; junction bases unmatched: 10.

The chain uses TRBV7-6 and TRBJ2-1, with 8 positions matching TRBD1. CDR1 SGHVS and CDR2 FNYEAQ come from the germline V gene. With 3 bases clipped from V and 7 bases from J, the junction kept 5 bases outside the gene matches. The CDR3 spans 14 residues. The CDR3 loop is CASSLARTGNEQFF. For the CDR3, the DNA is TGTGCCAGCAGCTTGGCCAGGACAGGGAATGAGCAGTTCTTC.

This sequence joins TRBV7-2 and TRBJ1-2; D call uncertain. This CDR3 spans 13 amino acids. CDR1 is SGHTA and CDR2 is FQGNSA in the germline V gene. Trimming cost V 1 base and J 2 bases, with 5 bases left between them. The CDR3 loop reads CASSLEENYGYTF. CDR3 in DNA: TGTGCCAGCAGCTTAGAAGAGAACTATGGCTACACCTTC.

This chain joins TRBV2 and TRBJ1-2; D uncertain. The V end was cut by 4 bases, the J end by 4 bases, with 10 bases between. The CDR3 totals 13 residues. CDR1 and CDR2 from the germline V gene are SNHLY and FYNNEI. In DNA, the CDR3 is TGTGCCAGCAGTGTGGGTACAGTCTATGGCTACACCTTC. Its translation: CASSVGTVYGYTF.